The following is a T cell receptor beta chain sequence with its context. As yet, its antigen is unknown. This sample stems from a study of Tregs in tolerant kidney transplant recipients. Notes on the study in general: Antigen-driven expansion was suggested because donor-specific Tregs expanded more than all Tregs in tolerant patients.

The CDR3 covers 14 residues. Per germline, CDR1 SGHVS and CDR2 FQNEAQ. The J segment lost 10 bases and the V segment lost 3 bases, leaving 10 bases of the junction unmatched. Repertoires were generated with immunoSEQ multiplex PCR, while TCRdb's copy carries only in-frame clones and drops some. The sample holds tens of thousands of clones, about 98% seen once. The sequence was obtained from a human donor who received a combined kidney and bone marrow transplant. This sample comprised Tregs from blood, obtained before the transplant. The chain has TRBV7-8 and TRBJ2-5; 8 bases map to TRBD2. As DNA, the CDR3 is TGTGCCAGCAGCTTTTACGGGGGGGGCGGGGACCAGTACTTC. It yields the protein CASSFYGGGGDQYF.